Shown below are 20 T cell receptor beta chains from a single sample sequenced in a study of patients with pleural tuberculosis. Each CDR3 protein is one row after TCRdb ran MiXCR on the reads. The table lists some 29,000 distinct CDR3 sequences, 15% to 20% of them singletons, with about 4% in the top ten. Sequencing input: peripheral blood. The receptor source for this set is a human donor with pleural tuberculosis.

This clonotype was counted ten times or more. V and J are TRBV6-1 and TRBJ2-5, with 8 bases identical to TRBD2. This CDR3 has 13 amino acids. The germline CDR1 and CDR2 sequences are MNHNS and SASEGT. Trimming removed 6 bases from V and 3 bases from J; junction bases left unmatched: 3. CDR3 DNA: TGTGCCAGCAGCCCGGGACTAGAAGAGACCCAGTACTTC. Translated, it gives CASSPGLEETQYF.

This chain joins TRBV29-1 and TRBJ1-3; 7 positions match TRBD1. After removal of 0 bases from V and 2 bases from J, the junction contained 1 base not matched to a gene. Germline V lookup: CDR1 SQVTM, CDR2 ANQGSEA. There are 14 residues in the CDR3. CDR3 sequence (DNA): TGCAGCGTTGAAGACACAGGGGCTGGAAACACCATATATTTT. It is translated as CSVEDTGAGNTIYF.

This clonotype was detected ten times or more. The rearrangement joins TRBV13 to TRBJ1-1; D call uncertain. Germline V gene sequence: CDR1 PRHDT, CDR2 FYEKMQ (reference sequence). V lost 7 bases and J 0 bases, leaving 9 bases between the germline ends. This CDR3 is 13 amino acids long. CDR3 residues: CASTTTVNTEAFF. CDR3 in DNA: TGTGCCAGCACCACCACAGTGAACACTGAAGCTTTCTTT.

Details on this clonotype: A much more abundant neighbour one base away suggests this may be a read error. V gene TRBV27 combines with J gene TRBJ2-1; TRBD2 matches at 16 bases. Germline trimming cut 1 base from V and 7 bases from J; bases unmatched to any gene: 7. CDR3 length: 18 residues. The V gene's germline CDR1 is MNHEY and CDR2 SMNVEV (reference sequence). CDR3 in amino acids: CASSLWGTSGRDGNEQFF. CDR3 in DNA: TGTGCCAGCAGTTTATGGGGGACTAGCGGGAGGGATGGGAATGAGCAGTTCTTC.

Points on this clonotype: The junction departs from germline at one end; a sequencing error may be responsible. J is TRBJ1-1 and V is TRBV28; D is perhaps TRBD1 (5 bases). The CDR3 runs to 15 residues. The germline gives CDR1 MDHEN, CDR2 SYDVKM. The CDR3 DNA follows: TGTGCCAGCAGTTTGAACAGGCAAATGAACGCTGAAGCTTTCTTT. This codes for CASSLNRQMNAEAFF.

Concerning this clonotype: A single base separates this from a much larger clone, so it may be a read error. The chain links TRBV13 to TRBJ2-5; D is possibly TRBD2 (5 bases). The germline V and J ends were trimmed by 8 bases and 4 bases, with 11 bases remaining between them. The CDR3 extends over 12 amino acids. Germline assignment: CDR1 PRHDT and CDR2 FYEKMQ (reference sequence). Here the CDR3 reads CASEREGETQYF. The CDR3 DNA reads TGTGCCAGCGAACGGGAAGGAGAGACCCAGTACTTC.

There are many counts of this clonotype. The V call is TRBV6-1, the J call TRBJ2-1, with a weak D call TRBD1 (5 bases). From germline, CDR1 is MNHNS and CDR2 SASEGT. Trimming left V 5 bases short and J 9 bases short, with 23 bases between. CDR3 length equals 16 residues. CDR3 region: CASSSISAAAQGEQFF. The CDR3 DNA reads TGTGCCAGCAGTTCCATATCCGCGGCCGCCCAGGGTGAGCAGTTCTTC.

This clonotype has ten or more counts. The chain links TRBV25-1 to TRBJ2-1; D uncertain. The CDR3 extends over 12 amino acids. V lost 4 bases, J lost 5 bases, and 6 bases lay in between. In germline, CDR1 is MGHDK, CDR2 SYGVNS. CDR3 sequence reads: CASSVGNNEQFF. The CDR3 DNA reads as TGTGCCAGCAGTGTAGGGAACAATGAGCAGTTCTTC. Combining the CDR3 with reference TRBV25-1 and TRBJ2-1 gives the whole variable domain EADIYQTPRYLVIGTGKKITLECSQTMGHDKMYWYQQDPGMELHLIHYSYGVNSTEKGDLSSESTVSRIRTEHFPLTLESARPSHTSQYLCASSVGNNEQFFGPGTRLTVL.

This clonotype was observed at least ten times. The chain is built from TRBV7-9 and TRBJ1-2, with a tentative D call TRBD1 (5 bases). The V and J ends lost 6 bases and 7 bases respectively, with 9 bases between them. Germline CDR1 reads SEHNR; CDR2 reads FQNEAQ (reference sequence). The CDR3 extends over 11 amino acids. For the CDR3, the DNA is TGTGCCAGCAGTTTCGGGGGTGGCTACACCTTC. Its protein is CASSFGGGYTF.

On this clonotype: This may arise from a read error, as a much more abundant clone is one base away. The CDR3 sequence: CASSPAAQNYNSPLHF. Written as DNA, the CDR3 is TGTGCCAGCAGCCCTGCAGCGCAAAACTATAATTCACCCCTCCACTTT. The chain couples TRBV12-3 or TRBV12-4 to TRBJ1-6; D not certain. The CDR3 consists of 16 residues. Between the trimmed V and J ends, which lost 6 bases and 3 bases, there was a span of 15 bases.

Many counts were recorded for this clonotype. The CDR3 is CASSQFPGLAGGEFF. CDR3 nucleotides: TGTGCCAGCAGCCAGTTCCCGGGACTAGCGGGAGGTGAGTTCTTC. V usage is TRBV3-1 and J usage is TRBJ2-1; 15 bases align to TRBD2. The CDR3 length is 15 residues. V shed 3 bases and J 14 bases; nucleotides not matched to a gene: 8. Germline CDR1 LGHDT, CDR2 YNNKEL (reference sequence).

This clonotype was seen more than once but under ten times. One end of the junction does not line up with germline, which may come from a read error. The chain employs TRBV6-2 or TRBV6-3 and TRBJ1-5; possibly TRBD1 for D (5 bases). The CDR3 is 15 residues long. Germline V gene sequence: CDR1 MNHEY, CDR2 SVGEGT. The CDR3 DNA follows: TGTGCCGGCAGGGTTCGGCTTTATAGCAATCAGCCCCAGCATTTT. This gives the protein CAGRVRLYSNQPQHF.

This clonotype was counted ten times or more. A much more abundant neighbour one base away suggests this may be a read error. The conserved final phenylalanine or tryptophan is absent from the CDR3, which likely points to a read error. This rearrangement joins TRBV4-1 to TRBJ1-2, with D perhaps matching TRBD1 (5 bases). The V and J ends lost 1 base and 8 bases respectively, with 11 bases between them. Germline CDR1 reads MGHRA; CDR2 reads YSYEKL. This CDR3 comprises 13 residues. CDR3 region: CASSQAVQGGYTL. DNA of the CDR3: TGCGCCAGCAGCCAAGCTGTTCAGGGAGGCTACACCCTC.

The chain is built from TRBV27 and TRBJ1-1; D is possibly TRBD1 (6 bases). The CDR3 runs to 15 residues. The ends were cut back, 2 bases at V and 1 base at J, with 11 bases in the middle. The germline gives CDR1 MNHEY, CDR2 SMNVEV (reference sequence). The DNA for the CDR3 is TGTGCCAGCAGTTTACTGGGGGCAGAGAACACTGAAGCTTTCTTT. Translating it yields CASSLLGAENTEAFF.

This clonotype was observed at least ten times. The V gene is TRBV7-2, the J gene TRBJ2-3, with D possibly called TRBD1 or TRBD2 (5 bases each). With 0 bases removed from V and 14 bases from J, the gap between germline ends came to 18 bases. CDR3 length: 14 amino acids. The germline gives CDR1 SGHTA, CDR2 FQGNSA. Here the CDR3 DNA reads TGTGCCAGCAGCTTAGCGGGGCCTCAGGGAGTTATGTATTTT. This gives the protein CASSLAGPQGVMYF.

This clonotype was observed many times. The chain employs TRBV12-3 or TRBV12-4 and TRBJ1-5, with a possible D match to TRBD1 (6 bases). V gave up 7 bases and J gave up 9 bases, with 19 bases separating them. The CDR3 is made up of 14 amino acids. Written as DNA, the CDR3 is TGTGCCAGCACCCCAGGGGTAACTTTAGGGCCCCAGCATTTT. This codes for CASTPGVTLGPQHF.

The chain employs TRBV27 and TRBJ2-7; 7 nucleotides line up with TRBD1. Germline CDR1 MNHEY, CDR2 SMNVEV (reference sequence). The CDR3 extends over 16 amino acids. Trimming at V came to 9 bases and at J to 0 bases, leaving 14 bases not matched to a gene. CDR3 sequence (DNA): TGTGCCAGTAGTGCCCGGGACAGTCTAAACTCCTACGAGCAGTACTTC. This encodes CASSARDSLNSYEQYF.

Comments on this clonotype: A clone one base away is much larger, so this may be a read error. The CDR3 DNA is TGTGCCAGCAGTTCGACAGGGGGGAGCACTGAAGCTCTCTTT. It is translated as CASSSTGGSTEALF. The chain couples TRBV12-3 or TRBV12-4 to TRBJ1-1; TRBD1 agrees at 9 bases. This CDR3 spans 14 amino acids.

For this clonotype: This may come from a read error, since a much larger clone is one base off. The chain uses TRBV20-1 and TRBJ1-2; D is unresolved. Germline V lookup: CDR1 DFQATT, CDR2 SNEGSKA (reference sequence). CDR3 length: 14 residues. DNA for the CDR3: TGCAGTGCTAGAGAACACAGCAATGCCTATGGCTACGCCTTC. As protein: CSAREHSNAYGYAF.

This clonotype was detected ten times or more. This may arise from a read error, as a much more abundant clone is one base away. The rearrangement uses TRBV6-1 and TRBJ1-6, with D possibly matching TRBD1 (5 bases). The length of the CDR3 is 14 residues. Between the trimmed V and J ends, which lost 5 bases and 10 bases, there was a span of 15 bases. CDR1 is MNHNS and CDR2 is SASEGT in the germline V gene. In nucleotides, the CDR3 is TGTGCCAGCAGTCCAGGGAGTATTGGATCACCCCTCCACTTT. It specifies CASSPGSIGSPLHF.